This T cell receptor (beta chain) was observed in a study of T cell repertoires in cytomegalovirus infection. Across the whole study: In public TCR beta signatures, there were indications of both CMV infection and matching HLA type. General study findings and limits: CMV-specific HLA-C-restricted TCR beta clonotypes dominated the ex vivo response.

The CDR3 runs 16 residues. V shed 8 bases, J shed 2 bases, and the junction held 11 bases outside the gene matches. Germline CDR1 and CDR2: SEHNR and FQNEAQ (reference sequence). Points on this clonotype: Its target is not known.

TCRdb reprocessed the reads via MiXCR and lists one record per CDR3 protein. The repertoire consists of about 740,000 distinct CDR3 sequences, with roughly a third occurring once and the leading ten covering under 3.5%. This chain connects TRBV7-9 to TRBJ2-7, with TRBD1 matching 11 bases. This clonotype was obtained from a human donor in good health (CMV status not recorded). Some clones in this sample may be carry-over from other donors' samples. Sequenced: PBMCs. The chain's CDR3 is CASSTLPGQGAYEQYF. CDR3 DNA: TGTGCCAGCTCCACCCTACCGGGACAGGGGGCCTACGAGCAGTACTTC.